These 9 T cell receptor beta chains were all obtained from the same sample, sequenced in a study of T-cell memory formation after mild COVID-19. TCRdb re-analysed the 5' RACE reads in MiXCR, keeping a single row per CDR3 protein. The sample holds about 150,000 distinct CDR3 sequences, about 6% seen once. The material sequenced was PBMCs or a T cell subset sorted from them (not recorded which). These receptors originate from an adult woman who had mild COVID-19 (a few samples of this study predate the infection). Cell type and time point are not known.

This clonotype was picked up many times. The germline gene is not matched at one end of the junction; a read error may be the cause. The chain has TRBV18 and TRBJ1-1; D gene ambiguous. This CDR3 is built from 8 residues. Germline CDR1 and CDR2: KGHSH and LQKENI. The CDR3 coding sequence is TGTGCCAGCACACCTTTACTCTTT. It yields the protein CASTPLLF.

The chain combines TRBV5-4 with TRBJ1-2; possible D gene TRBD1, 6 bases. With 3 bases removed from V and 8 bases from J, the gap between germline ends came to 20 bases. The CDR3 is 15 residues long. Germline V gene lookup returns CDR1 SGHNT and CDR2 YYREEE (reference sequence). CDR3 protein: CASSSYTGPQGGYTF. Written as DNA, the CDR3 is TGTGCCAGCAGCTCCTATACGGGGCCCCAGGGGGGCTACACCTTC.

This clonotype was counted between two and nine times. The J gene is TRBJ2-1, the V gene TRBV7-3; 9 bases map to TRBD2. The CDR3 loop spans 13 amino acids. V lost 3 bases, J lost 10 bases, and 4 bases stayed unmatched. Germline V gene data show CDR1 as SGHTA and CDR2 as FQGTGA. CDR3 amino acids: CASSLELAGEQFF. In DNA, the CDR3 is TGTGCCAGCAGCTTGGAGCTAGCGGGGGAGCAGTTCTTC. The complete variable domain, with remaining parts taken from reference TRBV7-3 and TRBJ2-1, reads GAGVSQTPSNKVTEKGKYVELRCDPISGHTALYWYRQSLGQGPEFLIYFQGTGAADDSGLPNDRFFAVRPEGSVSTLKIQRTERGDSAVYLCASSLELAGEQFFGPGTRLTVL.

This clonotype has at least ten counts. The J gene is TRBJ2-1, the V gene TRBV20-1; 8 bases line up with TRBD2. The CDR3 spans 13 residues. J was trimmed by 7 bases and V by 3 bases; bases with no gene match: 5. The germline CDR1 and CDR2 sequences are DFQATT and SNEGSKA (reference sequence). CDR3 nucleotide sequence: TGCAGTGCTAGTGGCGGGAGGAGGAATGAGCAGTTCTTC. It codes for CSASGGRRNEQFF.

The chain joins TRBV5-1 to TRBJ1-1; D remains unclear. Per the germline V gene, CDR1 is SGHRS and CDR2 is YFSETQ. The length of the CDR3 is 14 residues. Trimming took off 4 bases at V and 0 bases at J, with 10 bases between the two ends. Written as DNA, the CDR3 is TGCGCCAGCAGCCTAGACCCCCTGAACACTGAAGCTTTCTTT. Translation: CASSLDPLNTEAFF.

This clonotype was recorded many times. V usage is TRBV2 and J usage is TRBJ2-1, with D unclear. V was shortened by 6 bases and J by 4 bases, with 13 bases between the two germline ends. Germline CDR1 and CDR2: SNHLY and FYNNEI. CDR3 length: 14 residues. CDR3 sequence (DNA): TGTGCCAGCAGGCGACACCAATTTTACAATGAGCAGTTCTTC. It encodes CASRRHQFYNEQFF.

The sample holds many counts of this clonotype. The gene calls are TRBV6-2 or TRBV6-3 and TRBJ2-7; D is uncertain. Germline V gene sequence: CDR1 MNHEY, CDR2 SVGEGT. There are 15 residues in the CDR3. Trimming shortened V by 7 bases and J by 5 bases, and 21 bases separated the two germline ends. CDR3 loop: CASNQPGQRFNEQYF. CDR3 DNA: TGTGCCAGCAATCAGCCGGGCCAACGCTTCAACGAGCAGTACTTC.

This clonotype occurred many times. This chain joins TRBV7-9 and TRBJ2-6, with TRBD1 identical over 8 bases. Per germline, CDR1 SEHNR and CDR2 FQNEAQ (reference sequence). Trimming cost V 4 bases and J 2 bases; bases outside gene matches: 7. This CDR3 comprises 17 residues. The DNA for the CDR3 is TGTGCCAGCAGCTCATGGGACAGGCCAACTGGGGCCAACGTCCTGACTTTC. Amino acid sequence: CASSSWDRPTGANVLTF.

This clonotype was picked up many times. The rearrangement uses TRBV7-6 and TRBJ1-5; possibly TRBD1 for D (5 bases). This CDR3 contains 13 residues. From germline, CDR1 is SGHVS and CDR2 FNYEAQ. Between the trimmed V and J ends, which lost 1 base and 7 bases, there was a span of 8 bases. CDR3 bases: TGTGCCAGCAGCTTAGGGGGCCCCCAGCCCCAGCATTTT. Translating it yields CASSLGGPQPQHF.